The 19 T cell receptor beta chains below all came from one sample that was sequenced in a study of cytomegalovirus exposure and HLA in healthy donors. With 60 Vbeta and 13 Jbeta primers, the PCR was carried out. This table comes from immunoSEQ multiplex PCR, and its TCRdb copy is limited to in-frame clones, with some not included. The data show under 200,000 clones, about 71% seen once. Sequencing was carried out using PBMCs. Receptors were obtained from a man aged 45-65 years in good health and CMV-seronegative.

This clone was picked up a small number of times. In nucleotides, the CDR3 is TGTGCCAGCAGCTTGGCTGGGAGCGGGGGGCGCCAGCCCCAGCATTTT. It codes for CASSLAGSGGRQPQHF. This sequence joins TRBV5-4 and TRBJ1-5; TRBD1 is a possible D gene (6 bases). The CDR3 spans 16 residues. Germline CDR1 reads SGHNT; CDR2 reads YYREEE (reference sequence). V dropped 0 bases and J dropped 7 bases, with 17 bases sitting between them. The variable domain in full, completed from reference TRBV5-4 and TRBJ1-5, reads ETGVTQSPTHLIKTRGQQVTLRCSSQSGHNTVSWYQQALGQGPQFIFQYYREEENGRGNFPPRFSGLQFPNYSSELNVNALELDDSALYLCASSLAGSGGRQPQHFGDGTRLSIL.

The CDR3 DNA reads as TGTGCCAGTAGTCCCCAGGGGGCTCGCAATCAGCCCCAGCATTTT. Its translation is CASSPQGARNQPQHF. The chain uses TRBV19 and TRBJ1-5; TRBD1 matches at 8 bases. This CDR3 comprises 15 residues. V lost 5 bases, J lost 2 bases, and 5 bases stayed unmatched. Germline V gene data show CDR1 as LNHDA and CDR2 as SQIVND (reference sequence).

V gene TRBV5-6 combines with J gene TRBJ2-5; 9 nucleotides agree with TRBD1. V shed 5 bases and J 2 bases; nucleotides not matched to a gene: 10. This CDR3 has 16 amino acids. Germline CDR1 is SGHDT and CDR2 is YYEEEE. The CDR3 loop is CASRQDRGIRQETQYF. DNA for the CDR3: TGTGCCAGCAGACAGGACAGGGGAATCCGTCAAGAGACCCAGTACTTC.

This clone has only one observation. The chain combines TRBV2 with TRBJ2-7, with 10 nucleotides matching TRBD2. J gave up 3 bases and V 6 bases, and 5 bases lay outside the gene matches. This CDR3 spans 14 amino acids. In germline, CDR1 is SNHLY, CDR2 FYNNEI. Here the CDR3 DNA reads TGTGCCAGCAGGGAAACTAGCGGGGTCTACGAGCAGTACTTC. Encoded protein: CASRETSGVYEQYF.

This sequence joins TRBV19 and TRBJ1-2, with 9 bases matching TRBD1. The CDR3 loop spans 15 amino acids. Looked up from germline, CDR1 is LNHDA and CDR2 is SQIVND (reference sequence). The V gene end was trimmed by 4 bases and the J gene end by 7 bases; junction bases not matched to a gene: 10. CDR3 DNA: TGTGCCAGTAGTACCCCCTGGGGACAGGGTGCTGGCTACACCTTC. The encoded protein is CASSTPWGQGAGYTF. Looking up the rest from reference TRBV19 and TRBJ1-2 gives the full variable domain: DGGITQSPKYLFRKEGQNVTLSCEQNLNHDAMYWYRQDPGQGLRLIYYSQIVNDFQKGDIAEGYSVSREKKESFPLTVTSAQKNPTAFYLCASSTPWGQGAGYTFGSGTRLTVV.

The chain has TRBV6-1 and TRBJ1-1, with TRBD1 as a possible D gene (5 bases). The V and J ends lost 5 bases and 5 bases respectively, with 9 bases between them. The CDR3 has 12 amino acids. Germline loops: CDR1 MNHNS, CDR2 SASEGT. The CDR3 DNA is TGTGCCAGCAGTCAGGGTGGAACTGAAGCTTTCTTT. Translating gives CASSQGGTEAFF.

On this clone: This CDR3 is also generated by other DNA sequences in the sample. The chain employs TRBV28 and TRBJ2-2, with D possibly TRBD1 on 5 matching bases. Deletions cut 5 bases from V and 1 base from J, with 11 bases between. This CDR3 contains 15 residues. Germline CDR1 reads MDHEN; CDR2 reads SYDVKM. CDR3 bases: TGTGCCAGCAGTCTGGGGCCGGGGAACACCGGGGAGCTGTTTTTT. As protein: CASSLGPGNTGELFF.

The chain recombines TRBV29-1 with TRBJ2-5; 7 bases align to TRBD1. The CDR3 spans 13 residues. Germline trimming cut 2 bases from V and 7 bases from J; bases unmatched to any gene: 7. From germline, CDR1 is SQVTM and CDR2 ANQGSEA. The CDR3 DNA reads as TGCAGCGTTGAAATACAGGGGTCACGGACCCAGTACTTC. Residues: CSVEIQGSRTQYF.

The CDR3 reads CASSLGWTGSKETQYF. CDR3 DNA sequence: TGTGCCAGCAGTTTAGGCTGGACAGGGTCTAAAGAGACCCAGTACTTC. The V and J genes are TRBV27 and TRBJ2-5; 8 nucleotides match TRBD1. Germline CDR1 and CDR2: MNHEY and SMNVEV (reference sequence). The CDR3 length is 16 residues. J gave up 3 bases and V 2 bases, and 8 bases lay outside the gene matches.

This clone was counted a few times. The chain combines TRBV4-1 with TRBJ2-5, with D possibly being TRBD2 (6 bases). This CDR3 contains 16 residues. Germline CDR1 MGHRA, CDR2 YSYEKL. V lost 0 bases and J lost 7, with 18 bases in between. The CDR3 loop is CASSQDPGGAPPTQYF. CDR3 bases: TGCGCCAGCAGCCAAGATCCGGGCGGGGCCCCCCCGACCCAGTACTTC.

The chain couples TRBV30 to TRBJ2-5, with 9 bases aligning to TRBD1. The DNA matches TRBJ2-7 better at its end, which makes the J call doubtful. The CDR3 extends over 15 amino acids. Germline CDR1 and CDR2: GTSNPN and SVGIG (reference sequence). In nucleotides, the CDR3 is TGTGCCTGGAGTGAAGGACAGGGGAGGACCTACGAGCAGTACTTC. Translation: CAWSEGQGRTYEQYF.

The chain carries TRBV4-3 and TRBJ1-1, with 9 bases identical to TRBD1. Germline values: CDR1 LGHNA, CDR2 YSLEER. The CDR3 contains 19 residues. With 0 bases clipped from V and 1 base from J, the junction kept 12 bases outside the gene matches. This CDR3 is CASSQDPNRGQKRNTEAFF. In DNA form, the CDR3 reads TGCGCCAGCAGCCAAGATCCCAACAGGGGGCAGAAGAGGAACACTGAAGCTTTCTTT.

V is TRBV5-1 and J is TRBJ1-6; 7 bases are shared with TRBD1. Looked up from germline, CDR1 is SGHRS and CDR2 is YFSETQ. Trimming cost V 0 bases and J 10 bases; bases outside gene matches: 7. The CDR3 is 15 residues long. In DNA, the CDR3 is TGCGCCAGCAGCTTGGTGGCAGGGGGAGAGTCACCCCTCCACTTT. Translated: CASSLVAGGESPLHF. The whole variable domain, remainder taken from reference TRBV5-1 and TRBJ1-6, is KAGVTQTPRYLIKTRGQQVTLSCSPISGHRSVSWYQQTPGQGLQFLFEYFSETQRNKGNFPGRFSGRQFSNSRSEMNVSTLELGDSALYLCASSLVAGGESPLHFGNGTRLTVT.

The chain links TRBV19 to TRBJ1-6; 9 nucleotides align to TRBD1. The V gene's germline CDR1 is LNHDA and CDR2 SQIVND (reference sequence). V was pared by 8 bases and J by 9 bases, with 5 bases of the junction left unmatched. The CDR3 is made up of 13 amino acids. The CDR3 sequence is CASDRGFGSPLHF. Here the CDR3 DNA reads TGTGCCAGTGACAGGGGGTTCGGTTCACCCCTCCACTTT.

This rearrangement joins TRBV23-1 to TRBJ1-1, with no clear D. TRBV23-1 is classed as an ORF, of uncertain function. This CDR3 has 16 residues. Trimming took off 3 bases at V and 1 base at J, with 15 bases between the two ends. CDR3 in DNA: TGCGCCAGCAGTCATGCCCCCGAACGGGAGAACACTGAAGCTTTCTTT. Its translation: CASSHAPERENTEAFF.

V usage is TRBV7-9 and J usage is TRBJ2-5; 9 bases map to TRBD2. Germline CDR1 SEHNR, CDR2 FQNEAQ (reference sequence). V lost 3 bases to trimming and J lost 5 bases; unmatched junction nucleotides: 13. The CDR3 length is 17 residues. CDR3 loop: CASSFGGGAAVVETQYF. CDR3 sequence (DNA): TGTGCCAGCAGCTTCGGCGGGGGGGCGGCGGTGGTTGAGACCCAGTACTTC. Supplemented by reference TRBV7-9 and TRBJ2-5, the full variable domain reads DTGVSQNPRHKITKRGQNVTFRCDPISEHNRLYWYRQTLGQGPEFLTYFQNEAQLEKSRLLSDRFSAERPKGSFSTLEIQRTEQGDSAMYLCASSFGGGAAVVETQYFGPGTRLLVL.

The rearrangement links TRBV6-6 to TRBJ2-7, with D perhaps TRBD1 (6 bases). The CDR3 sequence is 16 residues long. CDR1 and CDR2 (germline): MNHNY, SVGAGI (reference sequence). V gave up 1 base and J gave up 1 base, with 14 bases separating them. The CDR3 sequence: CASSYFERGGSYEQYF. DNA for the CDR3: TGTGCCAGCAGTTACTTCGAAAGAGGGGGATCCTACGAGCAGTACTTC.

The chain links TRBV18 to TRBJ1-1, with a tentative D call TRBD1 (6 bases). V lost 4 bases to trimming and J lost 2 bases, with 11 bases between them. CDR3 length: 14 residues. Germline CDR1 is KGHSH and CDR2 is LQKENI. The CDR3 DNA follows: TGTGCCAGCTCACTGGCCAGGGGTAACACTGAAGCTTTCTTT. Its protein is CASSLARGNTEAFF.

The gene calls are TRBV29-1 and TRBJ1-4; perhaps TRBD1 as D (5 bases). V dropped 7 bases and J dropped 3 bases, with 15 bases sitting between them. The CDR3 has 14 amino acids. Germline CDR1 is SQVTM and CDR2 is ANQGSEA. CDR3: CSGQFPGANEKLFF. CDR3 sequence (DNA): TGCAGCGGTCAATTCCCGGGGGCTAATGAAAAACTGTTTTTT.